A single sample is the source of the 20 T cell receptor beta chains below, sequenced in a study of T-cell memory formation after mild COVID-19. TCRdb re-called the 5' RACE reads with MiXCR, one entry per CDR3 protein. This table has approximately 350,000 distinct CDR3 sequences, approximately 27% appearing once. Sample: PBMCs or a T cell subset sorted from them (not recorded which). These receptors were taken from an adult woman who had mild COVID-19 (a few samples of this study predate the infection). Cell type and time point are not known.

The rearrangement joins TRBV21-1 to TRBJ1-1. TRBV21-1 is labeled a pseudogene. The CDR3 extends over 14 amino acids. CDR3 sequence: CASSKASPGRKAFF. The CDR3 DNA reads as TGTGCCAGCAGCAAAGCCTCCCCAGGAAGGAAAGCTTTCTTT.

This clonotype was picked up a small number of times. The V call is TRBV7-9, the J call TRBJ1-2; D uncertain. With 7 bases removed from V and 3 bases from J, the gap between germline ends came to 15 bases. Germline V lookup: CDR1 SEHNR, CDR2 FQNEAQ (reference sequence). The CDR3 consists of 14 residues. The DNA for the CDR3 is TGTGCCAGCACCGGAGGCAGAGTCTACTATGGCTACACCTTC. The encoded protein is CASTGGRVYYGYTF. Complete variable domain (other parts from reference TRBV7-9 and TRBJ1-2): DTGVSQNPRHKITKRGQNVTFRCDPISEHNRLYWYRQTLGQGPEFLTYFQNEAQLEKSRLLSDRFSAERPKGSFSTLEIQRTEQGDSAMYLCASTGGRVYYGYTFGSGTRLTVV.

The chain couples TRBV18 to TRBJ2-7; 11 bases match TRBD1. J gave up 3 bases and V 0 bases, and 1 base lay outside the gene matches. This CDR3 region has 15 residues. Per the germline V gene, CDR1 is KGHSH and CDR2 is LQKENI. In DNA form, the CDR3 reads TGTGCCAGCTCACCACCCGGGACAGGGGGCTACGAGCAGTACTTC. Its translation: CASSPPGTGGYEQYF.

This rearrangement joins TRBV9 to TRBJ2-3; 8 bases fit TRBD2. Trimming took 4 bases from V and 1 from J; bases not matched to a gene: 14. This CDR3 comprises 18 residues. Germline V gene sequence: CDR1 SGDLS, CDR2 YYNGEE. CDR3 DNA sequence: TGTGCCAGCAGCTCCGACACTAGCGGACTTAGGGGCACAGATACGCAGTATTTT. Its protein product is CASSSDTSGLRGTDTQYF.

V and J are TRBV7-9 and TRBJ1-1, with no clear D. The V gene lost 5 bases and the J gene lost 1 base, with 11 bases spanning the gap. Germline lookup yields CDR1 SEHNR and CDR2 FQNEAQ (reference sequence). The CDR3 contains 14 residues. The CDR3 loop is CASSPPPGNTEAFF. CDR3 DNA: TGTGCCAGCAGCCCGCCCCCAGGGAACACTGAAGCTTTCTTT. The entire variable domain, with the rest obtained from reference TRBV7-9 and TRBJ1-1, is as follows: DTGVSQNPRHKITKRGQNVTFRCDPISEHNRLYWYRQTLGQGPEFLTYFQNEAQLEKSRLLSDRFSAERPKGSFSTLEIQRTEQGDSAMYLCASSPPPGNTEAFFGQGTRLTVV.

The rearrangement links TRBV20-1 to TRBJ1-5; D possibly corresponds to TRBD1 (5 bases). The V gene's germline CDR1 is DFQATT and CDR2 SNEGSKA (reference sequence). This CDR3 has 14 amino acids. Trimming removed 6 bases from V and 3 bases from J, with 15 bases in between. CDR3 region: CSATGPSINQPQHF. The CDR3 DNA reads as TGCAGTGCCACGGGACCGTCCATCAATCAGCCCCAGCATTTT.

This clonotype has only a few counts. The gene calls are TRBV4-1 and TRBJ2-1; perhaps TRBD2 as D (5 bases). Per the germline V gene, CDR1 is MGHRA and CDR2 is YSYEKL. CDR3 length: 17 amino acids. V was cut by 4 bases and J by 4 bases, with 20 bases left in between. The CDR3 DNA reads TGCGCCAGCAGCCGCAAGCTGGAGGCGGAGCTTTACAATGAGCAGTTCTTC. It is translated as CASSRKLEAELYNEQFF.

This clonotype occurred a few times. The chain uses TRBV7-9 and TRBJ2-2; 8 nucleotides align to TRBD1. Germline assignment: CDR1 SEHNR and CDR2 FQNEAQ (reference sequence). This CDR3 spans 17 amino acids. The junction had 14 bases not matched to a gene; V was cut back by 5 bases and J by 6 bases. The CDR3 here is CASSLLPGQEDSGELFF. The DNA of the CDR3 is TGTGCCAGCAGCCTCCTCCCGGGACAGGAGGATTCCGGGGAGCTGTTTTTT.

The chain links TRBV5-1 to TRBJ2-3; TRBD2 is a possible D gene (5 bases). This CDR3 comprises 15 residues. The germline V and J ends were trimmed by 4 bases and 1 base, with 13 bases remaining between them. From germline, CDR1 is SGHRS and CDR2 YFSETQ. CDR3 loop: CASSQSGGRTDTQYF. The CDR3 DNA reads TGCGCCAGCAGCCAATCAGGAGGACGCACAGATACGCAGTATTTT.

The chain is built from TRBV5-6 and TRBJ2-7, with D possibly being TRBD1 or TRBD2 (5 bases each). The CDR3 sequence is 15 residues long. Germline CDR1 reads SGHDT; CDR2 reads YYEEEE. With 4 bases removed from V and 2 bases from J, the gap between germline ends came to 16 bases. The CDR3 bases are TGTGCCAGCAGCGGGCCCGTGGGGGTAGCCTACGAGCAGTACTTC. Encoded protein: CASSGPVGVAYEQYF.

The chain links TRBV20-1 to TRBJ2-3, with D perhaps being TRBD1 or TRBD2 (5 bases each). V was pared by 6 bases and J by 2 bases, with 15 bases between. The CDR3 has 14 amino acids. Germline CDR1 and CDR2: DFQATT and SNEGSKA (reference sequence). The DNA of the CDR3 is TGCAGTGCCGTTCGGGGCCTTCACACAGATACGCAGTATTTT. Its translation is CSAVRGLHTDTQYF.

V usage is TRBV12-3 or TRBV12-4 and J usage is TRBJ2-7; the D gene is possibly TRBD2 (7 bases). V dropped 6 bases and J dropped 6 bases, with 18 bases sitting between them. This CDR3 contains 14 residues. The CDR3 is CASRWGGAVCEQYF. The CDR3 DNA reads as TGTGCCAGCAGGTGGGGGGGCGCGGTTTGCGAGCAGTACTTC.

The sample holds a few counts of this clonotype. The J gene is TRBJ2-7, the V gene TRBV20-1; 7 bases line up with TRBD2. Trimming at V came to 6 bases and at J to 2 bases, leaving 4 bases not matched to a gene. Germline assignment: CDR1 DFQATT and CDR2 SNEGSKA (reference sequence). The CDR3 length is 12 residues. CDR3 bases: TGCAGTGCATCTAGCGGTACCTACGAGCAGTACTTC. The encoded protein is CSASSGTYEQYF.

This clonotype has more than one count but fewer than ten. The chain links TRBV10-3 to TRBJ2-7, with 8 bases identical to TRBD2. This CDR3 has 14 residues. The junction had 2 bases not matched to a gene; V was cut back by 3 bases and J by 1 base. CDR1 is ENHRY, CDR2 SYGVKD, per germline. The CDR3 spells CAISDPGGSYEQYF. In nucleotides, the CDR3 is TGTGCCATCAGTGATCCGGGAGGGTCCTACGAGCAGTACTTC.

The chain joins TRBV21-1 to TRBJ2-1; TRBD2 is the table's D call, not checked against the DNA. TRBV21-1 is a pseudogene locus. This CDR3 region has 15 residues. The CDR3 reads CASSNIAGSYNEQFF. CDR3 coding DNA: TGTGCCAGCAGCAATATAGCGGGATCGTACAATGAGCAGTTCTTC.

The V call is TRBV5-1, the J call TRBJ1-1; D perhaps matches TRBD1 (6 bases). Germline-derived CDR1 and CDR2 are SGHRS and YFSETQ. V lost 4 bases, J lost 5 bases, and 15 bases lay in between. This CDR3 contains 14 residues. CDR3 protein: CASSGKTGRTEAFF. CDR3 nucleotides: TGCGCCAGCAGCGGGAAAACAGGGCGGACTGAAGCTTTCTTT.

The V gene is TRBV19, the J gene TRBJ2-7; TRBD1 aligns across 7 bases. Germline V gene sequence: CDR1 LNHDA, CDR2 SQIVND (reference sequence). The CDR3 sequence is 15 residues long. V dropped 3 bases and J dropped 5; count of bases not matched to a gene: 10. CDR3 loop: CASSIRHDRVHEQYF. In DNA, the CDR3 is TGTGCCAGTAGTATTCGTCATGACAGGGTCCACGAGCAGTACTTC. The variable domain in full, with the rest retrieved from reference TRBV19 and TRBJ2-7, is DGGITQSPKYLFRKEGQNVTLSCEQNLNHDAMYWYRQDPGQGLRLIYYSQIVNDFQKGDIAEGYSVSREKKESFPLTVTSAQKNPTAFYLCASSIRHDRVHEQYFGPGTRLTVT.

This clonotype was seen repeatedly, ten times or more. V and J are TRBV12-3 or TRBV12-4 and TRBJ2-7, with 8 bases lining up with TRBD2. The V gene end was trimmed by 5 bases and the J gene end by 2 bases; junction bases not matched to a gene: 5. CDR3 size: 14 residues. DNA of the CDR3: TGTGCCAGCAGTCCGGGACTAGTGGCCTACGAGCAGTACTTC. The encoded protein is CASSPGLVAYEQYF.

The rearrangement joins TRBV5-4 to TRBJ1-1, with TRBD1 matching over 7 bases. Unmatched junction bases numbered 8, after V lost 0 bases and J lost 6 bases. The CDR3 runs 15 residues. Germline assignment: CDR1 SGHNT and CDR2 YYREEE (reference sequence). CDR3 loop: CASSLEGALRAEAFF. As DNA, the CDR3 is TGTGCCAGCAGCTTGGAGGGGGCGTTAAGGGCTGAAGCTTTCTTT.

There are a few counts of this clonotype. The CDR3 bases are TGTGCCAGCAGCCGCTTAGGGACTTTAGGCACAGATACGCAGTATTTT. Amino acids: CASSRLGTLGTDTQYF. The rearrangement uses TRBV7-6 and TRBJ2-3, with TRBD2 as a possible D gene (6 bases). CDR1 is SGHVS and CDR2 is FNYEAQ in the germline V gene. The CDR3 extends over 16 amino acids. Trimming removed 5 bases from V and 1 base from J, with 16 bases in between.